The clone carrying this T cell receptor (beta chain) occurred a few times. These data belong to a study of blood T cells in healthy people across ages. About the study: About one barcoded beta molecule was captured per two T cells (by template switching).

A second about 6 to 12 cycle PCR used barcoded and J-beta primers. In TCRdb, the 5' RACE reads were re-called with MiXCR into one record per CDR3 protein. The table includes hundreds of thousands of distinct CDR3 sequences, around 45% detected once. This CDR3 comprises 13 residues. The chain carries TRBV21-1 and TRBJ2-1; whether TRBD2, the table's D call, matches the DNA was not checked. TRBV21-1 is tagged as a pseudogene. Sample: blood. This sequence was found in a man at least 80 years old in good health. CDR3 loop: CAGLAGTHNEQFF. The CDR3 DNA sequence: TGTGCCGGACTAGCGGGGACGCACAATGAGCAGTTCTTC.